The 15 T cell receptor beta chains given below trace back to one sample, sequenced in a study of T cells expressing NK-cell markers (dated by TCRdb to about 2020). The receptor library was made with 5' RACE. These reads were obtained on an Illumina HiSeq 2000. TCRdb reprocessed the reads and provides one entry for every CDR3 protein sequence; no DNA is given. The record for this sample contains about 170,000 distinct CDR3 sequences. Together, the top ten hold over 20% of the sample. Source material: blood T cells: a sorted CD56 or NKG2C T cell subset, CD4+ or CD8+ T cells, or bulk PBMC T cells (not recorded which). Every receptor here comes from a man aged 18-69 years in good health.

The chain carries TRBV20-1 and TRBJ2-7; TCRdb designates TRBD1, a call that cannot be tested without DNA. This CDR3 has 16 residues. Per the germline V gene, CDR1 is DFQATT and CDR2 is SNEGSKA (reference sequence). CDR3 region: CSARGRPGDSSYEQYF.

This chain connects TRBV27 to TRBJ2-7; the TCRdb call, TRBD1, lacks DNA for checking. CDR3 length: 15 amino acids. Per the germline V gene, CDR1 is MNHEY and CDR2 is SMNVEV (reference sequence). CDR3 sequence: CASSRPPPALYEQYF.

V gene TRBV15 combines with J gene TRBJ2-5. Per the germline V gene, CDR1 is LNHNV and CDR2 is YYDKDF (reference sequence). The CDR3 spans 13 residues. The CDR3 region is CATSRARQETQYF.

This chain joins TRBV7-2 and TRBJ1-1; TCRdb returns TRBD1, unconfirmable since there is no DNA. Germline loops: CDR1 SGHTA, CDR2 FQGNSA. CDR3 length: 13 amino acids. The CDR3 is CASSLVGDREAFF.

The chain links TRBV3-1 to TRBJ2-2. This CDR3 has 15 amino acids. CDR1 is LGHDT and CDR2 is YNNKEL in the germline V gene (reference sequence). This CDR3 reads CASSQPAANTGELFF. Together with reference TRBV3-1 and TRBJ2-2, the CDR3 gives the full variable domain: DTAVSQTPKYLVTQMGNDKSIKCEQNLGHDTMYWYKQDSKKFLKIMFSYNNKELIINETVPNRFSPKSPDKAHLNLHINSLELGDSAVYFCASSQPAANTGELFFGEGSRLTVL.

The V call is TRBV13, the J call TRBJ2-5; TCRdb indicates TRBD1, and absent DNA this call remains unverified. The V gene's germline CDR1 is PRHDT and CDR2 FYEKMQ (reference sequence). The CDR3 is made up of 16 amino acids. The CDR3 reads CASSLAGTGWQETQYF.

V gene TRBV6-1 combines with J gene TRBJ2-3; TCRdb returns TRBD1, unconfirmable since there is no DNA. From germline, CDR1 is MNHNS and CDR2 SASEGT. CDR3 size: 14 residues. The CDR3 loop reads CASTRWTGKDTQYF.

The chain employs TRBV7-2 and TRBJ1-1; TCRdb outputs TRBD1, but without DNA this stays unchecked. Germline CDR1 is SGHTA and CDR2 is FQGNSA. The CDR3 consists of 16 residues. CDR3 amino acids: CASSPGTDGFDTEAFF.

The chain carries TRBV27 and TRBJ2-3; the TCRdb call, TRBD1, lacks DNA for checking. Germline lookup yields CDR1 MNHEY and CDR2 SMNVEV (reference sequence). The CDR3 is made up of 14 amino acids. CDR3: CASSPRGPPDTQYF.

The CDR3 sequence: CASSYTGPREQFF. The rearrangement joins TRBV6-6 to TRBJ2-1; the TCRdb D gene call, TRBD1, has no DNA to confirm it. CDR3 size: 13 residues. The V gene's germline CDR1 is MNHNY and CDR2 SVGAGI (reference sequence).

The chain employs TRBV28 and TRBJ2-7; checking the TCRdb D call of TRBD2 is not possible without DNA. Germline assignment: CDR1 MDHEN and CDR2 SYDVKM. The length of the CDR3 is 14 residues. The CDR3 protein is CASSSPSAFHEQYF.

The chain employs TRBV6-1 and TRBJ1-6; TCRdb picks TRBD1, but there is no DNA to check that call. CDR1 and CDR2 (germline): MNHNS, SASEGT. The CDR3 is 16 residues long. CDR3 loop: CASRVGREIYNSPLHF.

The rearrangement uses TRBV5-6 and TRBJ2-3; TCRdb indicates TRBD1, and absent DNA this call remains unverified. The CDR3 sequence is 12 residues long. Germline V lookup: CDR1 SGHDT, CDR2 YYEEEE. CDR3 sequence: CASSGGTETQYF.

This chain's CDR3 is CASSFRQGSTGELFF. The V and J genes are TRBV19 and TRBJ2-2; TCRdb returns TRBD1, unconfirmable since there is no DNA. The V gene's germline CDR1 is LNHDA and CDR2 SQIVND (reference sequence). This CDR3 contains 15 residues.

This chain uses TRBV4-1 with TRBJ2-2; TCRdb's assignment of TRBD1 cannot be checked, as there is no DNA. The CDR3 loop spans 13 amino acids. Germline CDR1 and CDR2: MGHRA and YSYEKL. CDR3 protein: CASSNHRAGELFF.